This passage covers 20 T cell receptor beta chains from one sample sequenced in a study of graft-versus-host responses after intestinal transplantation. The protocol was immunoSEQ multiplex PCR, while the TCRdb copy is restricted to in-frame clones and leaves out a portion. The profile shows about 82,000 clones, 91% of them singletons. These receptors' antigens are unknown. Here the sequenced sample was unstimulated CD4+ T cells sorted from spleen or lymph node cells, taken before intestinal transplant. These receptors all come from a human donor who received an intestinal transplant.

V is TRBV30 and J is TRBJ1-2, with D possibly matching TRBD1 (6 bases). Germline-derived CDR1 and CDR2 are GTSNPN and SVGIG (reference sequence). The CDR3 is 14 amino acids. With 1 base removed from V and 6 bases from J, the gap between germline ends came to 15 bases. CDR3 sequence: CAWSEYRVEDGYTF. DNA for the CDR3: TGTGCCTGGAGTGAGTACAGGGTGGAGGATGGCTACACCTTC. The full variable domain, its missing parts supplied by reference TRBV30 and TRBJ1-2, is SQTIHQWPATLVQPVGSPLSLECTVEGTSNPNLYWYRQAAGRGLQLLFYSVGIGQISSEVPQNLSASRPQDRQFILSSKKLLLSDSGFYLCAWSEYRVEDGYTFGSGTRLTVV.

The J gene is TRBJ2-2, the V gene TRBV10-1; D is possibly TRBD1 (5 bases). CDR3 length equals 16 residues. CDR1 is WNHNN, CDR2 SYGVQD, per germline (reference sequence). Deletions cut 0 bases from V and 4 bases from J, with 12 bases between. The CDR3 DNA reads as TGCGCCAGCAGTGAGTCGGTGAACAGGCCCACCGGGGAGCTGTTTTTT. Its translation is CASSESVNRPTGELFF.

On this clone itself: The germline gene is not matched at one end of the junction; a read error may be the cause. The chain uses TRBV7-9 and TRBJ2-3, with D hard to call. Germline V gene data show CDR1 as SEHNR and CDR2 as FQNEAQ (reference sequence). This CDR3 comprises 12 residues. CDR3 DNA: TGTGCCAGCAGCGTAGCCGCAGATACGCAGTATTTT. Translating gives CASSVAADTQYF.

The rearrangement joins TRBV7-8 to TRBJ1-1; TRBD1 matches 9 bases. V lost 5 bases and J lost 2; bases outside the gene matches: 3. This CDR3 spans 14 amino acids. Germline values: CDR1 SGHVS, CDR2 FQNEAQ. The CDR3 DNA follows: TGTGCCAGCAGCAAACAGGGGGCTAACACTGAAGCTTTCTTT. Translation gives CASSKQGANTEAFF.

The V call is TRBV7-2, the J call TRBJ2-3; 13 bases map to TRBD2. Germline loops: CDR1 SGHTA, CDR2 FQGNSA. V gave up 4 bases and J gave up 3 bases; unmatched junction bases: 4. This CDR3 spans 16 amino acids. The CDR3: CASSSGLAGSTDTQYF. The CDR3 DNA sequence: TGTGCCAGCAGCTCGGGACTAGCGGGGTCGACAGATACGCAGTATTTT. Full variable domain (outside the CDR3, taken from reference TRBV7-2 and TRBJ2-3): GAGVSQSPSNKVTEKGKDVELRCDPISGHTALYWYRQSLGQGLEFLIYFQGNSAPDKSGLPSDRFSAERTGGSVSTLTIQRTQQEDSAVYLCASSSGLAGSTDTQYFGPGTRLTVL.

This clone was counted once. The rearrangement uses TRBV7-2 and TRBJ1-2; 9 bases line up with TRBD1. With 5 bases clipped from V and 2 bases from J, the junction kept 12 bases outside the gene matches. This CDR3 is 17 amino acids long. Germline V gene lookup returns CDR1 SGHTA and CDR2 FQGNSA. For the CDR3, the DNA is TGTGCCAGCAGCCCAGGGACAGGGTGGACGGGAAACTATGGCTACACCTTC. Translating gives CASSPGTGWTGNYGYTF.

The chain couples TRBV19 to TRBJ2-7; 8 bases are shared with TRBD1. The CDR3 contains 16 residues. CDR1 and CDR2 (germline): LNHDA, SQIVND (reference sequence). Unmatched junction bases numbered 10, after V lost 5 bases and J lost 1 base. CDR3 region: CASSLTQGTGSYEQYF. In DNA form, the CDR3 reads TGTGCCAGTAGTTTGACCCAGGGGACAGGATCCTACGAGCAGTACTTC.

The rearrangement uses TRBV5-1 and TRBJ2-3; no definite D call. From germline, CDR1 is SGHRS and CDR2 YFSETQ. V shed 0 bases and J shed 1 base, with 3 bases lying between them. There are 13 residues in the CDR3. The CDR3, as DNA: TGCGCCAGCAGCTTGGCGGGCACAGATACGCAGTATTTT. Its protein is CASSLAGTDTQYF.

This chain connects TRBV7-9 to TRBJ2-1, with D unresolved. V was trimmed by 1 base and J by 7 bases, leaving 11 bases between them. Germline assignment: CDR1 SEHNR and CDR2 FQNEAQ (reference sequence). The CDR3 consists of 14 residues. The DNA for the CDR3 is TGTGCCAGCAGCTTAGTTGAGGTCGGGAATGAGCAGTTCTTC. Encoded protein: CASSLVEVGNEQFF.

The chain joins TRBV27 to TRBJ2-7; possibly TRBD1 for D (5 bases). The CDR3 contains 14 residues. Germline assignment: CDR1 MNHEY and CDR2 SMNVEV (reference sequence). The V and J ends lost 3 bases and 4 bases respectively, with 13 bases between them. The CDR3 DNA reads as TGTGCCAGCAGTTTGTTGGGGCGTCCGTACGAGCAGTACTTC. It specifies CASSLLGRPYEQYF.

CDR3: CASSSGAYNEQFF. DNA of the CDR3: TGCGCCAGCAGCTCGGGGGCCTACAATGAGCAGTTCTTC. The chain uses TRBV5-1 and TRBJ2-1; D may be TRBD2 (6 bases). CDR3 length: 13 residues. V was shortened by 3 bases and J by 2 bases, with 6 bases between the two germline ends. Germline V gene sequence: CDR1 SGHRS, CDR2 YFSETQ.

DNA of the CDR3: TGTGCCAGCAGCTTAGCCCCTTCCTCCTACGAGCAGTACTTC. This encodes CASSLAPSSYEQYF. The chain has TRBV11-3 and TRBJ2-7; D call uncertain. CDR1 is SGHNT and CDR2 is YENEEA in the germline V gene. The V gene lost 1 base and the J gene lost 0 bases, with 7 bases spanning the gap. This CDR3 spans 14 amino acids. Looking up the rest from reference TRBV11-3 and TRBJ2-7 gives the full variable domain: EAGVVQSPRYKIIEKKQPVAFWCNPISGHNTLYWYLQNLGQGPELLIRYENEEAVDDSQLPKDRFSAERLKGVDSTLKIQPAELGDSAVYLCASSLAPSSYEQYFGPGTRLTVT.

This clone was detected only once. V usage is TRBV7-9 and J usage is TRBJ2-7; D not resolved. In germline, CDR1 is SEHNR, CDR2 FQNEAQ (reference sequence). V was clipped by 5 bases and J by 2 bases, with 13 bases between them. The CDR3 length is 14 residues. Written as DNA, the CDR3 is TGTGCCAGCAGCCTCCGGGTGCCCCCCTACGAGCAGTACTTC. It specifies CASSLRVPPYEQYF. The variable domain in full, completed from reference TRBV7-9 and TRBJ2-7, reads DTGVSQNPRHKITKRGQNVTFRCDPISEHNRLYWYRQTLGQGPEFLTYFQNEAQLEKSRLLSDRFSAERPKGSFSTLEIQRTEQGDSAMYLCASSLRVPPYEQYFGPGTRLTVT.

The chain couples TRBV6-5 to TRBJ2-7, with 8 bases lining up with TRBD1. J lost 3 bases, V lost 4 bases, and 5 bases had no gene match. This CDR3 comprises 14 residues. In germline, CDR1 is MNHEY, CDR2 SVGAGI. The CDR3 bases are TGTGCCAGCAGTTCCGGGACAGGTTTCTACGAGCAGTACTTC. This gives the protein CASSSGTGFYEQYF.

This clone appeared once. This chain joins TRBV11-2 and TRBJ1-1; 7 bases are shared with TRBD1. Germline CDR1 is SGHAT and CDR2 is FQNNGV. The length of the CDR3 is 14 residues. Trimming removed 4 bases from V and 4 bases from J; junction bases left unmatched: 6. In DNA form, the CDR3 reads TGTGCCAGCAGCTCAGACAGGGTCGGCACTGAAGCTTTCTTT. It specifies CASSSDRVGTEAFF.

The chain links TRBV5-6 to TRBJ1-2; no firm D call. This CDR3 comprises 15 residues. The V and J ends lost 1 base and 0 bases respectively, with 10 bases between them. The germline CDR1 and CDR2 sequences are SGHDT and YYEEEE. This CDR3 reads CASSLLSSANYGYTF. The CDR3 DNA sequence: TGTGCCAGCAGCTTGTTGTCCTCAGCTAACTATGGCTACACCTTC.

The CDR3 nucleotides read TGTGCCAGCAGCCCATCTCACGGTTTCGGGGTGGCTTTCTTT. Encoded protein: CASSPSHGFGVAFF. The chain employs TRBV14 and TRBJ1-1; D is uncertain. The V end was cut by 4 bases, the J end by 11 bases, with 20 bases between. The CDR3 spans 14 residues. CDR1 SGHDN and CDR2 FVKESK come from the germline V gene.

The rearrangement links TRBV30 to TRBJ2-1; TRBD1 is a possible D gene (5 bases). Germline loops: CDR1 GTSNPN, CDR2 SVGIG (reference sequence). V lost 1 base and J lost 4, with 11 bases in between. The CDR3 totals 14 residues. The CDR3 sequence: CAWSGGRSYNEQFF. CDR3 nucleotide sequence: TGTGCCTGGAGTGGGGGCCGCAGTTACAATGAGCAGTTCTTC.

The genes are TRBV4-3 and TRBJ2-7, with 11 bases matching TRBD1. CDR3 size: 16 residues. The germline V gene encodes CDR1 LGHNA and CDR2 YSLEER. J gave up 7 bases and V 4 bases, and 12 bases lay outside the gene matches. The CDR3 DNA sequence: TGCGCCAGCAGCCTTTTCGCCGGACAGGGGGCCAGGGAGCAGTACTTC. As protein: CASSLFAGQGAREQYF.

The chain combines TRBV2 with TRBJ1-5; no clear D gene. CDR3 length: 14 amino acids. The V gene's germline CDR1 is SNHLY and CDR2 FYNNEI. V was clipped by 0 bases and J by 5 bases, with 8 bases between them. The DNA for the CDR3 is TGTGCCAGCAGTGAAGCCAGGTTTGATCAGCCCCAGCATTTT. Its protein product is CASSEARFDQPQHF.